Listed here are 20 T cell receptor beta chains from one sample, sequenced in a study of identifying expanded T cells in peripheral blood. Libraries were prepared by immunoSEQ multiplex PCR; TCRdb keeps only in-frame clonotypes and omits some of them. The sample consists of roughly 81,000 clones, over 80% of them appearing once. Sequencing was done on a sample of blood. The receptors stem from a person between 18 and 75 years old in good health.

The V and J genes are TRBV5-1 and TRBJ2-7; TRBD2 might be the D (5 bases). Germline CDR1 SGHRS, CDR2 YFSETQ. The CDR3 has 15 residues. V lost 2 bases to trimming and J lost 0 bases, with 12 bases between them. In DNA, the CDR3 is TGCGCCAGCAGCTTAAGAAGCGGTAGCTCCTACGAGCAGTACTTC. Protein sequence: CASSLRSGSSYEQYF.

The genes are TRBV11-2 and TRBJ2-5; TRBD1 matches 7 bases. The germline V gene encodes CDR1 SGHAT and CDR2 FQNNGV. The length of the CDR3 is 14 residues. The junction had 9 bases not matched to a gene; V was cut back by 6 bases and J by 5 bases. CDR3 amino acids: CASSFGQEGETQYF. CDR3 sequence (DNA): TGTGCCAGCAGTTTCGGACAGGAAGGGGAGACCCAGTACTTC. The full variable domain, its missing parts supplied by reference TRBV11-2 and TRBJ2-5, is EAGVAQSPRYKIIEKRQSVAFWCNPISGHATLYWYQQILGQGPKLLIQFQNNGVVDDSQLPKDRFSAERLKGVDSTLKIQPAKLEDSAVYLCASSFGQEGETQYFGPGTRLLVL.

This chain joins TRBV6-1 and TRBJ1-5, with D perhaps TRBD1 (6 bases). The CDR3 has 14 residues. Trimming left V 4 bases short and J 7 bases short, with 14 bases between. The germline gives CDR1 MNHNS, CDR2 SASEGT. CDR3 protein: CASSAGGAEQPQHF. In DNA, the CDR3 is TGTGCCAGCAGTGCCGGGGGGGCAGAACAGCCCCAGCATTTT.

The table lists this clone with a count of one. This rearrangement joins TRBV9 to TRBJ2-7, with 11 bases that match TRBD1. CDR3 size: 15 residues. Germline V gene lookup returns CDR1 SGDLS and CDR2 YYNGEE. Unmatched junction bases numbered 9, after V lost 4 bases and J lost 6 bases. CDR3 in DNA: TGTGCCAGCAGCCTACTTGCCGGGACAGGGGGCGAGCAGTACTTC. This gives the protein CASSLLAGTGGEQYF.

The chain combines TRBV6-5 with TRBJ1-4; 9 bases are shared with TRBD1. The CDR3 is 15 amino acids. Germline assignment: CDR1 MNHEY and CDR2 SVGAGI. The V gene end was trimmed by 5 bases and the J gene end by 0 bases; junction bases not matched to a gene: 1. The CDR3 is CASSTGGTTNEKLFF. CDR3 in DNA: TGTGCCAGCAGTACAGGGGGCACAACTAATGAAAAACTGTTTTTT.

Ten or more counts support this clone. This chain joins TRBV7-9 and TRBJ1-2; maybe TRBD1 (6 bases). This CDR3 is 13 amino acids long. In germline, CDR1 is SEHNR, CDR2 FQNEAQ (reference sequence). V was trimmed by 3 bases and J by 7 bases, leaving 12 bases between them. The CDR3 DNA reads as TGTGCCAGCAGCTTGGGGACATTCGGTGGCTACACCTTC. Protein: CASSLGTFGGYTF.

This chain links TRBV29-1 with TRBJ2-1; D possibly corresponds to TRBD2 (6 bases). This CDR3 contains 14 residues. Germline V gene sequence: CDR1 SQVTM, CDR2 ANQGSEA. Trimming took 4 bases from V and 3 from J, leaving 13 bases between them. CDR3 protein: CSVVASVNYNEQFF. CDR3 in DNA: TGCAGCGTTGTCGCTAGCGTGAACTACAATGAGCAGTTCTTC.

The rearrangement uses TRBV11-1 and TRBJ2-7; maybe TRBD2 (5 bases). The CDR3 sequence is 12 residues long. Trimming took off 4 bases at V and 11 bases at J, with 15 bases between the two ends. CDR1 is SGHAT and CDR2 is FQDESV in the germline V gene (reference sequence). The CDR3 region has the DNA TGTGCCAGCAGCTACGGCCTTTCCGGGGAGTACTTC. Translation gives CASSYGLSGEYF.

CDR3 sequence (DNA): TGTGCCAGTTCAAGTGGAGACACTGAAGCTTTCTTT. This sequence encodes CASSSGDTEAFF. The chain has TRBV9 and TRBJ1-1; D unclear. The CDR3 runs to 12 residues. CDR1 is SGDLS, CDR2 YYNGEE, per germline. Trimming left V 8 bases short and J 3 bases short, with 11 bases between. The full variable domain, with the rest looked up from reference TRBV9 and TRBJ1-1, is DSGVTQTPKHLITATGQRVTLRCSPRSGDLSVYWYQQSLDQGLQFLIQYYNGEERAKGNILERFSAQQFPDLHSELNLSSLELGDSALYFCASSSGDTEAFFGQGTRLTVV.

The rearrangement joins TRBV5-4 to TRBJ2-3; tentatively, D is TRBD2 (6 bases). Germline values: CDR1 SGHNT, CDR2 YYREEE (reference sequence). This CDR3 region has 16 residues. With 1 base removed from V and 4 bases from J, the gap between germline ends came to 16 bases. For the CDR3, the DNA is TGTGCCAGCAGCTTGCTCGCCGGGAGAGCTCCAGATACGCAGTATTTT. It translates to CASSLLAGRAPDTQYF.

This chain links TRBV28 with TRBJ2-3; D is ambiguous. CDR3 length: 13 amino acids. From germline, CDR1 is MDHEN and CDR2 SYDVKM. V dropped 11 bases and J dropped 2 bases, with 14 bases sitting between them. The CDR3 region is CAGSLSHTDTQYF. The CDR3 nucleotides are TGTGCCGGATCCCTATCTCACACAGATACGCAGTATTTT.

This clone ranks as medium-sized. The J gene is TRBJ1-5, the V gene TRBV7-6; TRBD1 matches 10 bases. This CDR3 comprises 15 residues. In germline, CDR1 is SGHVS, CDR2 FNYEAQ. The trim removed 0 bases at V and 5 bases at J, leaving 1 base unmatched. The chain's CDR3 is CASSLAGTGDQPQHF. In DNA form, the CDR3 reads TGTGCCAGCAGCTTAGCGGGGACAGGGGATCAGCCCCAGCATTTT.

This clone was detected only once. J is TRBJ2-7 and V is TRBV5-1, with TRBD1 matching 8 bases. V lost 3 bases and J lost 2; bases outside the gene matches: 7. The CDR3 extends over 15 amino acids. CDR1 and CDR2 (germline): SGHRS, YFSETQ. DNA for the CDR3: TGCGCCAGCAGCTCCGACAGGGGAAACCCCTACGAGCAGTACTTC. Translation: CASSSDRGNPYEQYF.

DNA for the CDR3: TGTGCCAGCAGCTTAGCGCCCACAGGGGTCACTGAAGCTTTCTTT. Its translation is CASSLAPTGVTEAFF. This chain joins TRBV7-2 and TRBJ1-1; 7 bases match TRBD1. From germline, CDR1 is SGHTA and CDR2 FQGNSA. V dropped 0 bases and J dropped 4; count of bases not matched to a gene: 5. The CDR3 contains 15 residues.

The chain combines TRBV11-2 with TRBJ2-4; D might be TRBD1 (5 bases). The CDR3 is made up of 19 amino acids. Germline CDR1 and CDR2: SGHAT and FQNNGV. V was pared by 3 bases and J by 2 bases, with 23 bases between. This CDR3 reads CASSLNNGPPQGSKNIQYF. The CDR3 coding sequence is TGTGCCAGCAGCTTGAATAACGGACCTCCCCAGGGTTCCAAAAACATTCAGTACTTC.

The chain recombines TRBV7-8 with TRBJ2-7, with 8 bases identical to TRBD2. The V and J ends lost 5 bases and 2 bases, in that order; junction bases with no gene match: 11. CDR1 SGHVS and CDR2 FQNEAQ come from the germline V gene. This CDR3 is built from 16 residues. This chain's CDR3 is CASSPTIAGFAYEQYF. CDR3 coding DNA: TGTGCCAGCAGCCCGACTATAGCGGGATTCGCCTACGAGCAGTACTTC.

The chain links TRBV7-3 to TRBJ1-4; 7 positions agree with TRBD1. The V gene's germline CDR1 is SGHTA and CDR2 FQGTGA. This CDR3 is built from 13 residues. Losses at the gene ends were 5 bases for V and 11 bases for J; bases not matched to a gene: 8. The CDR3 nucleotides read TGTGCCAGCAGCCGACAGGGAGGGGAGAAACTGTTTTTT. This translates into CASSRQGGEKLFF.

This clone was detected only a few times. This chain connects TRBV28 to TRBJ1-1, with TRBD1 identical over 7 bases. The V gene end was trimmed by 6 bases and the J gene end by 1 base; junction bases not matched to a gene: 5. CDR3 length equals 14 residues. The germline V gene encodes CDR1 MDHEN and CDR2 SYDVKM. The CDR3: CASSRQGGNTEAFF. The CDR3 coding sequence is TGTGCCAGCAGCCGACAGGGTGGGAACACTGAAGCTTTCTTT.

The chain is built from TRBV27 and TRBJ2-2; a possible D gene is TRBD1 (5 bases). The V gene lost 6 bases and the J gene lost 4 bases, with 12 bases spanning the gap. CDR3 length equals 14 residues. Germline-derived CDR1 and CDR2 are MNHEY and SMNVEV (reference sequence). In DNA, the CDR3 is TGTGCCAGCAGGCTCAGGGAAGCCACCGGGGAGCTGTTTTTT. Translating gives CASRLREATGELFF.

This clone is a singleton in its sample. The chain combines TRBV9 with TRBJ2-3; TRBD2 aligns across 7 bases. Germline V CDR1 and CDR2: SGDLS, YYNGEE. CDR3 length: 16 amino acids. V shed 0 bases, J shed 2 bases, and the junction held 6 bases outside the gene matches. CDR3 in DNA: TGTGCCAGCAGCGTAGGAGCGGGGCAGATCACAGATACGCAGTATTTT. This codes for CASSVGAGQITDTQYF.